The clone carrying this T cell receptor (beta chain) was seen just once. Per the original data handling: Reference gene primer amplification gave nucleated cell count estimates. This table comes from immunoSEQ multiplex PCR, and its TCRdb copy is limited to in-frame clones, with some not included. For V, J and clone size, that table is used; D and trimming come from the DNA. The data show roughly 170,000 clones, approximately 87% seen once. Per germline, CDR1 MNHEY and CDR2 SMNVEV (reference sequence). V lost 6 bases to trimming and J lost 4 bases; unmatched junction nucleotides: 16. CDR3 length: 18 amino acids. This sample is part of a study of blood T cell repertoires in COVID-19. Study summary: Acute and convalescent COVID-19 specimens originated in the United States, Italy and Spain. The cDNA or gDNA used as material had been derived from T cells, B-cell-depleted T cells, or PBMCs.

The sample taken for sequencing was peripheral blood. The V call is TRBV27, the J call TRBJ2-7; the match to TRBD2 covers 12 bases. This clonotype was sampled from a man between 70 and 80 years old with active or convalescent COVID-19. The CDR3 DNA is TGTGCCAGCAGCCTGCAGGGGGCTCGGACTAGCGGGGTTTACGAGCAGTACTTC. Translation gives CASSLQGARTSGVYEQYF.